Below, 32 T cell receptor beta chains from the same sample are listed, as sequenced in a study of cytomegalovirus exposure and HLA in healthy donors (dated by TCRdb to 2017 to 2019). The library was prepared using the immunoSEQ multiplex PCR assay. For the multiplex PCR, a mixture combining 60 forward primers for TCR Vbeta segments and 13 reverse primers for TCR Jbeta segments was used. TCRdb carries this immuneACCESS record with in-frame sequences only. Its versions omit some clonotypes, under half of them owing to an unresolved V gene in the studies checked, with the rest unexplained. This sample's records show about 190,000 clones. Under 6.5% of the sample lies in the top ten. Sequenced input: PBMCs. Receptor source: a man aged 25-40 years in good health and CMV-seronegative.

V gene TRBV6-5 combines with J gene TRBJ2-1; TRBD2 matches at 7 bases. The CDR3 is made up of 15 amino acids. Trimming took 0 bases from V and 4 from J; bases not matched to a gene: 3. Germline loops: CDR1 MNHEY, CDR2 SVGAGI. Here the CDR3 DNA reads TGTGCCAGCAGTTACTCGGGACTATCTTACAATGAGCAGTTCTTC. Amino acid sequence: CASSYSGLSYNEQFF.

This rearrangement joins TRBV13 to TRBJ1-1, with D possibly TRBD1 on 5 matching bases. Germline V lookup: CDR1 PRHDT, CDR2 FYEKMQ (reference sequence). Trimming removed 2 bases from V and 4 bases from J, with 20 bases in between. The CDR3 covers 17 residues. The CDR3 DNA follows: TGTGCCAGCAGCTTACTTTCGGGGGTTAGTAAAGTCACTGAAGCTTTCTTT. Translated, it gives CASSLLSGVSKVTEAFF.

The CDR3 sequence: CASSAQGFAETQYF. DNA for the CDR3: TGTGCCAGCAGTGCACAGGGGTTTGCCGAGACCCAGTACTTC. The chain has TRBV9 and TRBJ2-5; the match to TRBD1 covers 7 bases. This CDR3 spans 14 amino acids. With 5 bases clipped from V and 5 bases from J, the junction kept 9 bases outside the gene matches. CDR1 is SGDLS and CDR2 is YYNGEE in the germline V gene.

The CDR3 loop is CSVSGQGNTEAFF. The CDR3 DNA follows: TGCAGCGTTTCCGGACAGGGGAACACTGAAGCTTTCTTT. The chain joins TRBV29-1 to TRBJ1-1, with 8 nucleotides matching TRBD1. The CDR3 is 13 residues long. The J segment lost 1 base and the V segment lost 5 bases, leaving 3 bases of the junction unmatched. Germline-derived CDR1 and CDR2 are SQVTM and ANQGSEA.

The chain combines TRBV5-6 with TRBJ2-7, with a possible D match to TRBD1 (6 bases). The CDR3 length is 13 residues. With 4 bases removed from V and 1 base from J, the gap between germline ends came to 9 bases. Germline-derived CDR1 and CDR2 are SGHDT and YYEEEE. CDR3: CASSPGQSYEQYF. In DNA, the CDR3 is TGTGCCAGCAGCCCGGGACAATCCTACGAGCAGTACTTC.

J is TRBJ1-1 and V is TRBV30, with no clear D. CDR1 is GTSNPN, CDR2 SVGIG, per germline (reference sequence). The CDR3 is 13 amino acids. V was trimmed by 3 bases and J by 0 bases, leaving 8 bases between them. The CDR3 nucleotides are TGTGCCTGGAGAGGGAGGATGAACACTGAAGCTTTCTTT. This encodes CAWRGRMNTEAFF.

The chain recombines TRBV10-2 with TRBJ2-1; 11 bases are shared with TRBD1. V shed 2 bases and J 6 bases; nucleotides not matched to a gene: 9. Germline values: CDR1 WSHSY, CDR2 SAAADI. The CDR3 totals 17 residues. The CDR3 reads CASSEPTGTGGFNEQFF. The DNA of the CDR3 is TGCGCCAGCAGTGAGCCTACTGGGACAGGGGGTTTCAATGAGCAGTTCTTC.

The genes are TRBV10-3 and TRBJ2-3; 9 positions match TRBD1. The CDR3 runs 17 residues. V shed 2 bases and J 3 bases; nucleotides not matched to a gene: 9. Germline V gene lookup returns CDR1 ENHRY and CDR2 SYGVKD. The CDR3 DNA reads TGTGCCATCAGTGAGCCCAAGGGACAGGGTGGGACAGATACGCAGTATTTT. Its translation is CAISEPKGQGGTDTQYF.

The V call is TRBV19, the J call TRBJ1-3, with a weak D call TRBD1 (5 bases). CDR1 and CDR2 from the germline V gene are LNHDA and SQIVND (reference sequence). The CDR3 contains 15 residues. V was clipped by 1 base and J by 1 base, with 8 bases between them. The DNA for the CDR3 is TGTGCCAGTAGTATAGGTCCAGGGTCTGGAAACACCATATATTTT. Its translation: CASSIGPGSGNTIYF. Based on the CDR3 plus reference TRBV19 and TRBJ1-3, the full variable domain is DGGITQSPKYLFRKEGQNVTLSCEQNLNHDAMYWYRQDPGQGLRLIYYSQIVNDFQKGDIAEGYSVSREKKESFPLTVTSAQKNPTAFYLCASSIGPGSGNTIYFGEGSWLTVV.

The rearrangement joins TRBV4-1 to TRBJ2-1; TRBD1 might be the D (6 bases). With 3 bases removed from V and 8 bases from J, the gap between germline ends came to 17 bases. CDR1 MGHRA and CDR2 YSYEKL come from the germline V gene. This CDR3 is 15 amino acids long. CDR3 region: CASSHPQDRTHEQFF. CDR3 DNA: TGCGCCAGCAGCCACCCCCAGGACAGAACACATGAGCAGTTCTTC.

The chain carries TRBV29-1 and TRBJ2-7; D gene ambiguous. The V gene's germline CDR1 is SQVTM and CDR2 ANQGSEA. There are 13 residues in the CDR3. V was clipped by 5 bases and J by 1 base, with 12 bases between them. In DNA form, the CDR3 reads TGCAGCGTTAGTCCGCGGATGTCCTACGAGCAGTACTTC. Protein sequence: CSVSPRMSYEQYF.

V usage is TRBV19 and J usage is TRBJ1-1; no clear D. Trimming pared 10 bases from V and 0 bases from J, leaving 12 bases between. This CDR3 contains 13 residues. CDR1 and CDR2 from the germline V gene are LNHDA and SQIVND (reference sequence). The CDR3 DNA is TGTGCCACAAACTCACAGATGAACACTGAAGCTTTCTTT. The encoded protein is CATNSQMNTEAFF.

V is TRBV19 and J is TRBJ2-1; 9 nucleotides agree with TRBD2. The CDR3 is 16 residues long. The germline CDR1 and CDR2 sequences are LNHDA and SQIVND (reference sequence). Unmatched junction bases numbered 3, after V lost 3 bases and J lost 0 bases. The CDR3 reads CASSIPSGVSYNEQFF. CDR3 sequence (DNA): TGTGCCAGTAGTATCCCTAGCGGGGTCTCCTACAATGAGCAGTTCTTC.

V is TRBV4-1 and J is TRBJ2-7; D possibly corresponds to TRBD1 (5 bases). CDR3 length equals 14 residues. Trimming removed 4 bases at V and 2 bases at J, with 12 bases between. Germline CDR1 is MGHRA and CDR2 is YSYEKL. CDR3 amino acids: CASSPPIQAYEQYF. The CDR3 nucleotides read TGCGCCAGCAGCCCCCCAATACAGGCCTACGAGCAGTACTTC.

This rearrangement joins TRBV19 to TRBJ1-5, with D unclear. Per germline, CDR1 LNHDA and CDR2 SQIVND (reference sequence). Trimming stripped 4 bases from V and 2 bases from J, with 12 bases between. This CDR3 is 15 amino acids long. Written as DNA, the CDR3 is TGTGCCAGTAGTACCGGGTCTTGGGGCAATCAGCCCCAGCATTTT. Translation: CASSTGSWGNQPQHF.

The chain couples TRBV9 to TRBJ2-7, with D tentatively TRBD2 (6 bases). With 4 bases removed from V and 0 bases from J, the gap between germline ends came to 14 bases. The CDR3 runs to 15 residues. Germline CDR1 is SGDLS and CDR2 is YYNGEE. This CDR3 is CASSPLDGSSYEQYF. The CDR3 region has the DNA TGTGCCAGCAGCCCTCTGGACGGGAGCTCCTACGAGCAGTACTTC.

The chain links TRBV13 to TRBJ2-7; 9 nucleotides line up with TRBD2. V was clipped by 5 bases and J by 3 bases; unmatched bases: 5. CDR1 PRHDT and CDR2 FYEKMQ come from the germline V gene (reference sequence). The CDR3 is made up of 14 amino acids. CDR3 protein: CASSALAGNYEQYF. For the CDR3, the DNA is TGTGCCAGCAGCGCCCTAGCGGGGAACTACGAGCAGTACTTC.

The chain joins TRBV28 to TRBJ2-2, with 8 bases matching TRBD1. V was pared by 3 bases and J by 7 bases, with 7 bases of the junction left unmatched. The CDR3 is 15 residues long. Germline V gene lookup returns CDR1 MDHEN and CDR2 SYDVKM. CDR3 nucleotides: TGTGCCAGCAGTTTGACAGGGGTCGTCGGCGGGGAGCTGTTTTTT. It yields the protein CASSLTGVVGGELFF.

As DNA, the CDR3 is TGCGCCAGCAGCCAAGATTCCCTACGGGGGGGCACTGAAGCTTTCTTT. This codes for CASSQDSLRGGTEAFF. The chain combines TRBV4-1 with TRBJ1-1; D is perhaps TRBD1 (5 bases). This CDR3 spans 16 amino acids. The V gene's germline CDR1 is MGHRA and CDR2 YSYEKL. Between the trimmed V and J ends, which lost 0 bases and 4 bases, there was a span of 15 bases.

V is TRBV21-1 and J is TRBJ1-5; no check of the table's D call, TRBD1, against the DNA was made. TRBV21-1 is labeled a pseudogene. The CDR3 is 15 amino acids. The DNA of the CDR3 is TGTGCCAGCAGCAAACGGCCTACAGGGGTTCAGCCCCAGCATTTT. Residues: CASSKRPTGVQPQHF.

The chain recombines TRBV19 with TRBJ2-4, with D maybe TRBD2 (5 bases). Germline CDR1 is LNHDA and CDR2 is SQIVND (reference sequence). This CDR3 has 16 residues. Trimming stripped 2 bases from V and 0 bases from J, with 11 bases between. The CDR3 bases are TGTGCCAGTAGTATATCCGGGGTTATAGCCAAAAACATTCAGTACTTC. Its translation: CASSISGVIAKNIQYF.

The V gene is TRBV9, the J gene TRBJ1-4; 7 bases fit TRBD1. V was pared by 3 bases and J by 2 bases, with 13 bases of the junction left unmatched. Germline V gives CDR1 SGDLS, CDR2 YYNGEE. The CDR3 spans 18 residues. CDR3 DNA: TGTGCCAGCAGCGCCGTAGCGGGGACAGAAGAGACTAATGAAAAACTGTTTTTT. It encodes CASSAVAGTEETNEKLFF. Based on the CDR3 plus reference TRBV9 and TRBJ1-4, the full variable domain is DSGVTQTPKHLITATGQRVTLRCSPRSGDLSVYWYQQSLDQGLQFLIQYYNGEERAKGNILERFSAQQFPDLHSELNLSSLELGDSALYFCASSAVAGTEETNEKLFFGSGTQLSVL.

The J gene is TRBJ2-7, the V gene TRBV2, with 16 bases aligning to TRBD2. This CDR3 has 16 residues. Germline V gene sequence: CDR1 SNHLY, CDR2 FYNNEI. V dropped 6 bases and J dropped 3; count of bases not matched to a gene: 5. Here the CDR3 reads CASRQGLAGGYYEQYF. The CDR3 nucleotides read TGTGCCAGCAGACAGGGACTAGCGGGGGGGTACTACGAGCAGTACTTC. Combining the CDR3 with reference TRBV2 and TRBJ2-7 gives the whole variable domain EPEVTQTPSHQVTQMGQEVILRCVPISNHLYFYWYRQILGQKVEFLVSFYNNEISEKSEIFDDQFSVERPDGSNFTLKIRSTKLEDSAMYFCASRQGLAGGYYEQYFGPGTRLTVT.

The V gene is TRBV9, the J gene TRBJ2-3; 11 bases align to TRBD2. The ends lost 2 bases at V and 5 bases at J; junction bases unmatched: 10. Germline-derived CDR1 and CDR2 are SGDLS and YYNGEE. This CDR3 spans 17 amino acids. The CDR3 nucleotides read TGTGCCAGCAGCGTCACCACTAGCGGGAGAGGGGTAGATACGCAGTATTTT. Translating it yields CASSVTTSGRGVDTQYF. The full variable domain, in which reference TRBV9 and TRBJ2-3 provide the parts outside the CDR3, is DSGVTQTPKHLITATGQRVTLRCSPRSGDLSVYWYQQSLDQGLQFLIQYYNGEERAKGNILERFSAQQFPDLHSELNLSSLELGDSALYFCASSVTTSGRGVDTQYFGPGTRLTVL.

V usage is TRBV13 and J usage is TRBJ1-5, with 7 bases that match TRBD1. The germline V gene encodes CDR1 PRHDT and CDR2 FYEKMQ (reference sequence). V trimming: 0 bases; J trimming: 5 bases; junction bases outside the gene matches: 10. The CDR3 length is 17 residues. This CDR3 reads CASSLGRGLGADQPQHF. CDR3 in DNA: TGTGCCAGCAGCTTAGGCAGGGGGTTGGGCGCGGATCAGCCCCAGCATTTT.

V and J are TRBV6-1 and TRBJ2-3; 12 bases are shared with TRBD2. The trim removed 3 bases at V and 4 bases at J, leaving 5 bases unmatched. Per germline, CDR1 MNHNS and CDR2 SASEGT. CDR3 length: 16 residues. Written as DNA, the CDR3 is TGTGCCAGCAGTGATCGGACTAGCGGGACCTCAGATACGCAGTATTTT. Its translation: CASSDRTSGTSDTQYF.

The rearrangement joins TRBV7-9 to TRBJ1-1, with TRBD1 as a possible D gene (6 bases). Deletions cut 1 base from V and 6 bases from J, with 15 bases between. CDR1 SEHNR and CDR2 FQNEAQ come from the germline V gene (reference sequence). CDR3 size: 15 residues. The CDR3, as DNA: TGTGCCAGCAGCTTAGGGAACTCCGGGACACCTGAAGCTTTCTTT. Translating it yields CASSLGNSGTPEAFF.

CDR3 amino acids: CASSLATGGRWETQYF. CDR3 coding DNA: TGTGCCAGCAGCTTGGCCACAGGGGGACGGTGGGAGACCCAGTACTTC. The V and J genes are TRBV5-6 and TRBJ2-5, with TRBD1 matching 8 bases. The junction had 9 bases not matched to a gene; V was cut back by 0 bases and J by 5 bases. This CDR3 contains 16 residues. Germline values: CDR1 SGHDT, CDR2 YYEEEE.

This sequence joins TRBV25-1 and TRBJ2-7; D is unresolved. The germline V gene has CDR1 MGHDK and CDR2 SYGVNS. V lost 1 base and J lost 2, with 6 bases in between. The CDR3 sequence is 13 residues long. CDR3 nucleotides: TGTGCCAGCAGTGAATGGTCGGCCTACGAGCAGTACTTC. Translation: CASSEWSAYEQYF.

CDR3 residues: CASSPGLAASYEQYF. The CDR3 nucleotides are TGTGCCAGCTCCCCCGGACTAGCGGCGTCCTACGAGCAGTACTTC. This chain uses TRBV18 with TRBJ2-7; TRBD2 matches 10 bases. CDR3 size: 15 residues. The V and J ends lost 6 bases and 1 base, in that order; junction bases with no gene match: 6. Germline CDR1 and CDR2: KGHSH and LQKENI.

The chain links TRBV5-1 to TRBJ1-1; perhaps TRBD1 as D (5 bases). CDR3 length: 13 amino acids. The germline gives CDR1 SGHRS, CDR2 YFSETQ. V was clipped by 0 bases and J by 5 bases, with 8 bases between them. CDR3 protein: CASSLDDRTEAFF. CDR3 nucleotide sequence: TGCGCCAGCAGCTTGGATGACAGAACTGAAGCTTTCTTT.

The genes are TRBV7-2 and TRBJ1-5; 8 bases line up with TRBD1. Germline lookup yields CDR1 SGHTA and CDR2 FQGNSA. J was trimmed by 6 bases and V by 4 bases; bases with no gene match: 11. This CDR3 comprises 16 residues. The CDR3 nucleotides are TGTGCCAGCAGCTCACGACAGGGGAGTCGTGGTCAGCCCCAGCATTTT. It yields the protein CASSSRQGSRGQPQHF.